These T cell receptor beta chains were read from a single sample in a study of blood T cells in healthy people across ages. TCRdb reanalysed the 5' RACE reads using MiXCR and keeps one entry per CDR3 protein. The sample has roughly 800,000 distinct CDR3 sequences, 58% seen once. The sequenced material came from blood. These receptors all stem from a man under 40 in good health. Both conserved end residues are part of each CDR3. The D gene is left open where the match is weak. The size field is filled for only some rows; it gives once, few, many or a size class.

TRBD1	TRBV12-3/TRBV12-4	TRBJ1-2	NA	TGTGCCAGCAGTCCCCGCGGACAGGGGAATGGCTACACCTTC	CASSPRGQGNGYTF
NA	TRBV6-5	TRBJ2-2	NA	TGTGCCAGCAGTTACTTTGGCGGGGCGAACACCGGGGAGCTGTTTTTT	CASSYFGGANTGELFF
TRBD2	TRBV5-5	TRBJ2-7	NA	TGTGCCAGCAGCTTGGCTCCTTTCCTAGCGGGAGTCAACGAGCAGTACTTC	CASSLAPFLAGVNEQYF
NA	TRBV20-1	TRBJ2-3	NA	TGCAGTGCCCAAGGGGAAGTCCGAGATACGCAGTATTTT	CSAQGEVRDTQYF
NA	TRBV7-3	TRBJ2-1	few	TGTGCCAGCAGTGTGAGGTACGATAGTGGTGAGCAGTTCTTC	CASSVRYDSGEQFF
NA	TRBV10-3	TRBJ2-4	NA	TGTGCCATCAGAGACTCTGCTGCGGCCAAAAACATTCAGTACTTC	CAIRDSAAAKNIQYF
TRBD2	TRBV7-2	TRBJ2-1	NA	TGTGCCAGCAGCTGGAGACTAGCGGGGTCCGACAATGAGCAGTTCTTC	CASSWRLAGSDNEQFF
NA	TRBV6-6	TRBJ2-1	few	TGTGCCAGCAGTTACGCGAGCTCCTACAATGAGCAGTTCTTC	CASSYASSYNEQFF
NA	TRBV20-1	TRBJ1-4	once	TGCAGTGCTAGAGATAGGAGGGAACTGTTTTTT	CSARDRRELFF
TRBD2	TRBV20-1	TRBJ2-7	once	TGCAGTGCTAGAAGCAGCGGGATCGACGAGCAGTACTTC	CSARSSGIDEQYF
NA	TRBV25-1	TRBJ2-5	NA	TGTGCCAGCAGGGCTACGGACTATGCATACAATGAGCAGTACTTC	CASRATDYAYNEQYF
NA	TRBV6-2/TRBV6-3	TRBJ2-3	NA	TGTGCCAGCACCTCCTGGGGTACGCAGTATTTT	CASTSWGTQYF
NA	TRBV7-2	TRBJ1-2	few	TGTGCCAGCAGCTTTTATCTAACCGGGTCTCGGGGCTACACCTTC	CASSFYLTGSRGYTF
NA	TRBV7-8	TRBJ1-1	NA	TGTGCCAGCAGCTTAGTGTTAGGGCCCGGGGACACTGAAGCTTTCTTT	CASSLVLGPGDTEAFF
NA	TRBV20-1	TRBJ2-7	NA	TGCAGTGCCAAAGACTCCTCGGACTACGAGCAGTACTTC	CSAKDSSDYEQYF
NA	TRBV7-2	TRBJ1-2	few	TGTGCCAGCAGCTTAGAAAGGGTTGGCTATGGCTACACCTTC	CASSLERVGYGYTF
NA	TRBV6-2/TRBV6-3	TRBJ2-6	NA	TGTGCCAGCAGTTTTACGGGTAACTCTGGGGCCAACGTCCTGACTTTC	CASSFTGNSGANVLTF
TRBD1	TRBV9	TRBJ2-1	NA	TGTGCCAGCAGCGCCACTCCGGACAGGGGTGGAGAGCAGTTCTTC	CASSATPDRGGEQFF
TRBD2	TRBV2	TRBJ2-1	NA	TGTGCCAGCAGTCCTCGGCGGGAGGGGAACGGTGAGCAGTTCTTC	CASSPRREGNGEQFF
TRBD1	TRBV20-1	TRBJ1-1	NA	TGCAGTGCCAAGACAGGGGACACTGAAGCTTTCTTT	CSAKTGDTEAFF
NA	TRBV20-1	TRBJ1-2	many	TGCAGTGCTAGACAGGGCGCTAACTATGGCTACACCTTC	CSARQGANYGYTF
NA	TRBV6-5	TRBJ2-3	many	TGTGCCAGCACCGACAACACTAGAGTAGATACGCAGTATTTT	CASTDNTRVDTQYF
NA	TRBV5-1	TRBJ1-3	few	TGCGCCAGCAGCGAGGGATACACCATATATTTT	CASSEGYTIYF
TRBD2	TRBV20-1	TRBJ2-7	NA	TGCAGTGCTAGAGACACTAGCGGGAGCTACGAGCAGTACTTC	CSARDTSGSYEQYF
NA	TRBV9	TRBJ1-2	NA	TGTGCCAGCAGAGGGACACCAAGTATCCATGGCTACACCTTC	CASRGTPSIHGYTF
NA	TRBV6-2/TRBV6-3	TRBJ2-3	NA	TGTGCCAGCAGTTACTCGATGGCTAAGACTAGTTGGGACACAGATACGCAGTATTTT	CASSYSMAKTSWDTDTQYF
TRBD2	TRBV2	TRBJ2-1	NA	TGTGCCAGCACGAAGCGGGGTTACAATGAGCAGTTCTTC	CASTKRGYNEQFF
NA	TRBV11-2	TRBJ2-6	few	TGTGCCAGCAGTTTCCTTACAGGCTCTGGGGCCAACGTCCTGACTTTC	CASSFLTGSGANVLTF
TRBD2	TRBV7-2	TRBJ2-1	NA	TGTGCCAGCAGCTTAACGGCTAGCGGGAGGGCTGAGCAGTTCTTC	CASSLTASGRAEQFF
NA	TRBV2	TRBJ1-6	few	TGTGCCAGCAGGCAAGGACAGAGTCCGAATTCACCCCTCCACTTT	CASRQGQSPNSPLHF
NA	TRBV6-2/TRBV6-3	TRBJ2-7	few	TGTGCCAGCAGTCTCCTCTCCCTCTCCTACGAGCAGTACTTC	CASSLLSLSYEQYF
TRBD1	TRBV3-1	TRBJ2-7	once	TGTGCCAGCAGCCAAGGAGGCGGACAGGCCCCCTACGAGCAGTACTTC	CASSQGGGQAPYEQYF
TRBD2	TRBV7-8	TRBJ2-1	NA	TGTGCCAGCAGCTTGGGACTAGCGGTCTCCAACGAGCAGTTCTTC	CASSLGLAVSNEQFF